The TCR beta chain under discussion was sequenced for a study of PD-L1 blockade in urothelial cancer. This table comes from immunoSEQ multiplex PCR, and its TCRdb copy is limited to in-frame clones, with some not included. The top ten hold 2.7% of the sample, which has 35,000 to 50,000 clones, approximately 77% seen once. Germline V CDR1 and CDR2: SGHNT, YYREEE (reference sequence). This CDR3 comprises 15 residues. Germline trimming cut 4 bases from V and 4 bases from J; bases unmatched to any gene: 3. The sample was PBMCs, taken around atezolizumab (anti-PD-L1) treatment. The V gene is TRBV5-4, the J gene TRBJ2-7, with TRBD2 identical over 15 bases. The sequence derives from an older man with urothelial cancer. CDR3 sequence reads: CASSPGLAGGYEQYF. The CDR3 bases are TGTGCCAGCAGCCCGGGACTAGCGGGAGGATACGAGCAGTACTTC.